A selection of T cell receptor beta chains follows, all from one sample in a study of shared clonotypes between healthy human individuals. Profiled with immunoSEQ multiplex PCR; TCRdb holds only in-frame clones, not every one. This table holds some 490,000 clones, more than 65% found once. Sample: PBMCs. The receptor set was obtained from a woman between 40 and 55 years old in good health. Some clones in this sample may be carry-over from other donors' samples. The CDR3 runs from the conserved cysteine through the conserved F or W. A D gene is named only where the DNA matches it firmly. Size is stated for part of the rows, as once, few or many counts, or as a class when the clone is expanded.

v_gene,abundance,d_gene,j_gene,CDR3nt,CDR3aa
TRBV11-2,once,-,TRBJ2-7,TGTGCCAGCAGCTTAGATACGGGAGCCTACGAGCAGTACTTC,CASSLDTGAYEQYF
TRBV30,-,-,TRBJ1-6,TGTGCCTGGAGTGTACTACAGGGAGGTTCACCCCTCCACTTT,CAWSVLQGGSPLHF
TRBV11-2,-,-,TRBJ2-3,TGTGCCAGCAGCTTCGGACAACATGCAGATACGCAGTATTTT,CASSFGQHADTQYF
TRBV30,-,TRBD2,TRBJ2-2,TGTGCCTGGGCCAAAGAACGCAAGCGGGAGGGGAACACCGGGGAGCTGTTTTTT,CAWAKERKREGNTGELFF
TRBV11-1,-,-,TRBJ1-2,TGTGCCAGCAGCGAGTTCGGTCAGCGCTATGGCTACACCTTC,CASSEFGQRYGYTF
TRBV7-9,-,-,TRBJ1-2,TGTGCCAGCAGCGTAGGGGGTTCCGGCTATGGCTACACCTTC,CASSVGGSGYGYTF
TRBV4-1,-,-,TRBJ1-5,TGCGCCAGCAGCCAAGATAACCGGGGGCTAAGCAATCAGCCCCAGCATTTT,CASSQDNRGLSNQPQHF
TRBV28,once,-,TRBJ2-7,TGTGCCAGCAACCTCAACCCGGGGGAGCAGTACTTC,CASNLNPGEQYF
TRBV6-1,-,TRBD1,TRBJ1-1,TGTGCCAGCAACCAGGAACAGGGGTACACTGAAGCTTTCTTT,CASNQEQGYTEAFF
TRBV18,-,-,TRBJ2-5,TGTGCCAGCTCACCTAGCGGAGAGGAGACCCAGTACTTC,CASSPSGEETQYF
TRBV27,-,-,TRBJ2-2,TGTGCCAGCACTACTTATTCGCGAGGGTTTAACACCGGGGAGCTGTTTTTT,CASTTYSRGFNTGELFF
TRBV11-2,once,-,TRBJ1-1,TGTGCCAGCAGCCCCCCAGGCTGGAACACTGAAGCTTTCTTT,CASSPPGWNTEAFF
TRBV6-1,once,TRBD1,TRBJ1-5,TGTGCCAGCAGTGAAAGGCCCCCTGGGACAGGGAGGTATCAGCCCCAGCATTTT,CASSERPPGTGRYQPQHF
TRBV2,-,-,TRBJ2-7,TGTGCCAGCCTTATTGACAGGAGCTCCTACGAGCAGTACTTC,CASLIDRSSYEQYF
TRBV5-1,few,TRBD1,TRBJ2-1,TGCGCCAGCAGCTTGGTTCCCCGACAGGGGATGCAGTTCTTC,CASSLVPRQGMQFF
TRBV25-1,-,-,TRBJ2-3,TGTGCCAGCAGTGAATACACAGATACGCAGTATTTT,CASSEYTDTQYF
TRBV4-2,-,TRBD2,TRBJ2-1,TGTGCCAGCAGCCAGGACCTAGCGGGGGGCTACAATGAGCAGTTCTTC,CASSQDLAGGYNEQFF
TRBV19,-,TRBD1,TRBJ2-7,TGTGCCAGTAGTACACCGGGACAGGGGGTTGAGCAGTACTTC,CASSTPGQGVEQYF
TRBV2,-,-,TRBJ2-7,TGTGCCAGCAGTGTGGAGGGACACGAGCAGTACTTC,CASSVEGHEQYF
TRBV19,-,TRBD2,TRBJ2-7,TGTGCCAGTAGCCTCACTAGCGGTACTTACGAGCAGTACTTC,CASSLTSGTYEQYF
TRBV9,few,-,TRBJ2-1,TGTGCCAGCAGCGTAGGGATAGCAAGCGATGAGCAGTTCTTC,CASSVGIASDEQFF
TRBV6-6,once,TRBD1,TRBJ2-7,TGTGCCAGCAGTCAAACAGGGGCCCACGAGCAGTACTTC,CASSQTGAHEQYF
TRBV7-3,-,-,TRBJ2-5,TGTGCCAGCAGCTTGGGGGCGTGGGTTGAGACCCAGTACTTC,CASSLGAWVETQYF
TRBV7-6,once,TRBD2,TRBJ2-3,TGTGCCAGCAGCTTATTTACTAGCGGGGGGGGAGTAACAGATACGCAGTATTTT,CASSLFTSGGGVTDTQYF
TRBV7-2,-,-,TRBJ1-2,TGTGCCAGCAGCTTAGGTTCAGGGTACATGGGCTACACCTTC,CASSLGSGYMGYTF
TRBV10-2,-,-,TRBJ2-3,TGCGCCGAGGTGTACAGGCAGCGCACAGATACGCAGTATTTT,CAEVYRQRTDTQYF
TRBV5-1,-,-,TRBJ2-5,TGCGCCAGCAGCTTGTTTTCAGGCGCGTCAGGAGAGACCCAGTACTTC,CASSLFSGASGETQYF
TRBV6-1,-,-,TRBJ2-2,TGTGCCAGCACCACCGCACAGACCAACACCGGGGAGCTGTTTTTT,CASTTAQTNTGELFF
TRBV15,-,TRBD1,TRBJ2-3,TGTGCCACCAGCAGAGCCCTAATTGACAGGGGAACAGATACGCAGTATTTT,CATSRALIDRGTDTQYF
TRBV28,-,TRBD1,TRBJ1-2,TGTGCCAGCAGTGGGACAGGGGACTATGGCTACACCTTC,CASSGTGDYGYTF
TRBV28,-,TRBD1,TRBJ1-2,TGTGCCAGCAGTTCATCCGGGACAGGGGGCGCGGAGGATGGCTACACCTTC,CASSSSGTGGAEDGYTF
TRBV18,-,TRBD2,TRBJ2-1,TGTGCCAGCTCATCCACCTATCTAGCGGGGTATGAGCAGTTCTTC,CASSSTYLAGYEQFF
TRBV5-1,-,-,TRBJ1-1,TGCGCCAGCAGCTTGGAGGCAAGTGCAGGGACTGAAGCTTTCTTT,CASSLEASAGTEAFF